One and the same sample provided the 12 T cell receptor beta chains below, sequenced in a study of shared clonotypes between healthy human individuals. The assay was immunoSEQ multiplex PCR, and TCRdb's table has in-frame clones only and misses some. The sample includes about 2.3 million clones, around 92% seen only once; the top ten take approximately 0.41%. Sequenced: naive CD4+ T cells from PBMCs. This sample's subset: CD45RA+ positively selected. Receptors originate from a man in his late teens or twenties in good health. Some clones in this sample may be carry-over from other donors' samples.

V is TRBV11-2 and J is TRBJ1-2, with a weak D call TRBD1 (5 bases). This CDR3 is built from 15 residues. From germline, CDR1 is SGHAT and CDR2 FQNNGV. V gave up 0 bases and J gave up 4 bases, with 12 bases separating them. The CDR3 sequence is CASSLDGAGTYGYTF. The CDR3 coding sequence is TGTGCCAGCAGCTTAGATGGGGCAGGGACCTATGGCTACACCTTC.

This rearrangement joins TRBV28 to TRBJ2-7, with 8 bases fitting TRBD2. The CDR3 runs to 14 residues. Germline V gene data show CDR1 as MDHEN and CDR2 as SYDVKM. After removal of 5 bases from V and 3 bases from J, the junction contained 6 bases not matched to a gene. The CDR3 spells CASSPAGEVYEQYF. In DNA form, the CDR3 reads TGTGCCAGCAGTCCAGCGGGAGAAGTCTACGAGCAGTACTTC.

The J gene is TRBJ1-1, the V gene TRBV28; D gene unclear. Germline CDR1 reads MDHEN; CDR2 reads SYDVKM. This CDR3 has 12 amino acids. V dropped 6 bases and J dropped 10 bases, with 15 bases sitting between them. CDR3 amino acids: CASSLPGSGAFF. CDR3 bases: TGTGCCAGCAGCTTGCCCGGGTCTGGAGCTTTCTTT.

The V gene is TRBV27, the J gene TRBJ1-5; no reliable D call. V lost 7 bases and J lost 5, with 18 bases in between. Looked up from germline, CDR1 is MNHEY and CDR2 is SMNVEV (reference sequence). The CDR3 runs 15 residues. The CDR3 DNA reads TGTGCCAGCACCCCGTCGGGGAGGGTGTATCAGCCCCAGCATTTT. Protein sequence: CASTPSGRVYQPQHF.

CDR3 region: CASSLRGPPDKQYF. DNA of the CDR3: TGTGCCAGCAGCCTGAGAGGGCCCCCGGATAAGCAGTACTTC. The chain combines TRBV14 with TRBJ2-7; D possibly corresponds to TRBD2 (5 bases). This CDR3 spans 14 amino acids. Trimming shortened V by 4 bases and J by 8 bases, and 18 bases separated the two germline ends. Germline V lookup: CDR1 SGHDN, CDR2 FVKESK.

As to this clone: This sample also contains other DNA sequences that code for the same CDR3. The V gene is TRBV9, the J gene TRBJ2-3; D uncertain. Between the trimmed V and J ends, which lost 3 bases and 0 bases, there was a span of 5 bases. CDR1 and CDR2 from the germline V gene are SGDLS and YYNGEE. The CDR3 loop spans 13 amino acids. Here the CDR3 DNA reads TGTGCCAGCAGCGGTGCCAGCACAGATACGCAGTATTTT. It encodes CASSGASTDTQYF.

As for this clone: At the DNA level, this CDR3 is encoded by other sequences in the same sample as well. The J gene is TRBJ1-3, the V gene TRBV9, with D possibly matching TRBD1 (6 bases). CDR3 length equals 15 residues. Between the trimmed V and J ends, which lost 0 bases and 4 bases, there was a span of 11 bases. CDR1 SGDLS and CDR2 YYNGEE come from the germline V gene. The CDR3 DNA is TGTGCCAGCAGCGTAGCTACTGGGGGCGGAAACACCATATATTTT. Amino acids: CASSVATGGGNTIYF.

The gene calls are TRBV30 and TRBJ1-1; weak D call: TRBD1 (6 bases). The germline V gene has CDR1 GTSNPN and CDR2 SVGIG (reference sequence). V was pared by 4 bases and J by 0 bases, with 12 bases between. The CDR3 length is 14 residues. In DNA, the CDR3 is TGTGCCTGGACAGGGGCACCCATGAACACTGAAGCTTTCTTT. Its protein product is CAWTGAPMNTEAFF.

This clone has a single count. V usage is TRBV6-1 and J usage is TRBJ1-5; D is undetermined. The CDR3 has 13 amino acids. Trimming took 4 bases from V and 9 from J, leaving 13 bases between them. The germline V gene encodes CDR1 MNHNS and CDR2 SASEGT. The CDR3 loop is CASSGRPGWPQHF. Written as DNA, the CDR3 is TGTGCCAGCAGTGGACGACCCGGGTGGCCCCAGCATTTT.

In the case of this clone: The same CDR3 can be traced to other DNA sequences in this sample. CDR3 DNA sequence: TGCGCCAGCAGCGCCGGGGATTCCTACAATGAGCAGTTCTTC. Its translation: CASSAGDSYNEQFF. The V and J genes are TRBV5-1 and TRBJ2-1, with TRBD2 as a possible D gene (5 bases). Looked up from germline, CDR1 is SGHRS and CDR2 is YFSETQ. The ends were cut back, 4 bases at V and 1 base at J, with 9 bases in the middle. The CDR3 has 14 amino acids.

V and J are TRBV7-3 and TRBJ2-3; D is ambiguous. The V gene's germline CDR1 is SGHTA and CDR2 FQGTGA. Trimming pared 2 bases from V and 0 bases from J, leaving 6 bases between. The CDR3 covers 14 residues. The CDR3 region has the DNA TGTGCCAGCAGCTTATATCAGAGCACAGATACGCAGTATTTT. Translated, it gives CASSLYQSTDTQYF.

The V call is TRBV25-1, the J call TRBJ2-7; 14 nucleotides agree with TRBD2. The CDR3 is 16 residues long. J was trimmed by 2 bases and V by 8 bases; bases with no gene match: 8. Germline V gene sequence: CDR1 MGHDK, CDR2 SYGVNS. In DNA form, the CDR3 reads TGTGCCAGCCAGGGACTAGCGGGAGCCGATCCCTACGAGCAGTACTTC. This codes for CASQGLAGADPYEQYF.